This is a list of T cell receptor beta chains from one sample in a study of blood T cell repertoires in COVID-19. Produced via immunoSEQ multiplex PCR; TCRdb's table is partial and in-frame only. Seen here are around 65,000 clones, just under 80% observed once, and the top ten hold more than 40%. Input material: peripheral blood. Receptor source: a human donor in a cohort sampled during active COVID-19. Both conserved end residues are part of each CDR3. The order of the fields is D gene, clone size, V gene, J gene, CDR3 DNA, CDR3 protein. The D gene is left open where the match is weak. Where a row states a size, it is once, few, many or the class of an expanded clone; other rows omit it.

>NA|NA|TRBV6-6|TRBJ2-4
TGTGCCAGCAGTTACTCGGTACAGGGATCTAACATTCAGTACTTC
CASSYSVQGSNIQYF
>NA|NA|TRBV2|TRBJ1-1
TGTGCCAGCGGGGAACAGGGTGACACTGAAGCTTTCTTT
CASGEQGDTEAFF
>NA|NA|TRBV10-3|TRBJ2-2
TGTGCCATCAGTGTACGAGACAGTCACACCGGGGAGCTGTTTTTT
CAISVRDSHTGELFF
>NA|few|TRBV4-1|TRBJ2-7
TGCGCCAGCAGCGGGGTGGGAGTTGGCGAGCAGTACTTC
CASSGVGVGEQYF
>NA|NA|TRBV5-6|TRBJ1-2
TGTGCCAGCAGCTTGGGGCGGGAAGGCTATGGCTACACCTTC
CASSLGREGYGYTF
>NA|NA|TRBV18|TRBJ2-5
TGTGCCAGCTCACAGGCTAGCGTCGGGGAGACCCAGTACTTC
CASSQASVGETQYF
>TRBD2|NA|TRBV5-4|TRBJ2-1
TGTGCCAGCAGCTGGGGGTCGAGCGGGGGCTACAATGAGCAGTTCTTC
CASSWGSSGGYNEQFF
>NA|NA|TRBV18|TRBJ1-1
TGTGCCAGCTCACCACCGCCGGCGGGAAACACTGAAGCTTTCTTT
CASSPPPAGNTEAFF
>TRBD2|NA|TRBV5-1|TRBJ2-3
TGCGCCAGCAGCTTGGCTAGCGGGGGGGCCACAGATACGCAGTATTTT
CASSLASGGATDTQYF
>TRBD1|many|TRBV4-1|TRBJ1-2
TGCGCCAGCAGCCAATCACAGGGGGATGGCTACACCTTC
CASSQSQGDGYTF
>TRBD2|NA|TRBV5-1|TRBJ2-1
TGCGCCAGCAGCTTTGGACTAGCGGGGGGCCCCAATGAGCAGTTCTTC
CASSFGLAGGPNEQFF
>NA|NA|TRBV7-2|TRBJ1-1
TGTGCCAGCACCCTCACAGGGTCAGCTTTCTTT
CASTLTGSAFF
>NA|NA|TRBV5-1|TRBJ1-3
TGCGCCAGCAGCTTGGGACAGGAAAGCTCTGGAAACACCATATATTTT
CASSLGQESSGNTIYF
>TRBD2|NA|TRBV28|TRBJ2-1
TGTGCCAGCAGTCCCGAACGCGGGAGGTCCTACAATGAGCAGTTCTTC
CASSPERGRSYNEQFF
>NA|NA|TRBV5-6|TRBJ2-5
TGTGCCAGCAGTCTGGCGGGTATAGAGACCCAGTACTTC
CASSLAGIETQYF
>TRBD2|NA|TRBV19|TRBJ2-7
TGTGCCAGTAGTCTTAAGACTAGCGGGATTACTTCCTACGAGCAGTACTTC
CASSLKTSGITSYEQYF
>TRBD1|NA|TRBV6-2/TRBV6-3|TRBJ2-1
TGTGCCAGCAGCCCAGGACAGGGGGAAAGGTGGGATGAGCAGTTCTTC
CASSPGQGERWDEQFF
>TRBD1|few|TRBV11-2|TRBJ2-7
TGTGCCAGCAGCTTCGGGACAGGGTTTGCTGACGAGCAGTACTTC
CASSFGTGFADEQYF
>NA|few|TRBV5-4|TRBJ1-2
TGTGCCAGCAGCTCCGGGGAGTATGTCGGCTACACCTTC
CASSSGEYVGYTF
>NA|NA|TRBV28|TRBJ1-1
TGTGCCAGCAGGCGCCTCTTGAACACTGAAGCTTTCTTT
CASRRLLNTEAFF
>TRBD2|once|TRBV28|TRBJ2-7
TGTGCCAGCAGCATCGGACTAGTCAACGCCTACGAGCAGTACTTC
CASSIGLVNAYEQYF
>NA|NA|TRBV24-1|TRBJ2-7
TGTGCCACCAGTGAGGGGGTTCGAGGGGGTTTAGAGCAGTACTTC
CATSEGVRGGLEQYF
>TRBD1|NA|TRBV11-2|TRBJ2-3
TGTGCCAGCAGCCATGCCCCCACAGGGGCAGATACGCAGTATTTT
CASSHAPTGADTQYF
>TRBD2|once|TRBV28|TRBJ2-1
TGTGCCAGCATTAGCGGGACTAGCGGGGCGCCCCTCTACAATGAGCAGTTCTTC
CASISGTSGAPLYNEQFF
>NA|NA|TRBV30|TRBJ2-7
TGTGCCTGGAGTGCAGCCCGAACAGGGTACGGGCACGAGCAGTACTTC
CAWSAARTGYGHEQYF
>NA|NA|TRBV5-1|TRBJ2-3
TGCGCCAGCAGCTTCTTAGGGGGGGGAGTCACAGATACGCAGTATTTT
CASSFLGGGVTDTQYF
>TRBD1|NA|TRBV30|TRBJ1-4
TGTGCCTCAACGGACAGGGGAGGTGAAAAACTGTTTTTT
CASTDRGGEKLFF
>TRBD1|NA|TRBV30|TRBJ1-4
TGTGCCTGGAAACAGGGGACTAATGAAAAACTGTTTTTT
CAWKQGTNEKLFF
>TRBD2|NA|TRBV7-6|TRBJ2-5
TGTGCCAGCAGCCCAGGGACGGGAGGTCAAGAGACCCAGTACTTC
CASSPGTGGQETQYF
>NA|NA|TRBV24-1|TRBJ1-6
TGTGCCACCAGTGATGGGAGCTCCTATAATTCACCCCTCCACTTT
CATSDGSSYNSPLHF
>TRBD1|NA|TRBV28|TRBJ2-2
TGTGCCAGCAGTTTCTGGGACAGCCGGAACACCGGGGAGCTGTTTTTT
CASSFWDSRNTGELFF
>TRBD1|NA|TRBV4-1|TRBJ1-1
TGCGCCAGCAGCCAAATCAGGACAGGGAGTACTGAAGCTTTCTTT
CASSQIRTGSTEAFF
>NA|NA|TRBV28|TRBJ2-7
TGTGCCAGCCTAAGGGGGGGATACGAGCAGTACTTC
CASLRGGYEQYF
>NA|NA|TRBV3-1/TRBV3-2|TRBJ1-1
TGTGCCAGCAGCCAAGGACGGGGGGCGTGGGCTTTCTTT
CASSQGRGAWAFF
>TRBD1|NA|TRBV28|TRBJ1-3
TGTGCCAGCAGCCCTGGGACAGCCCAGGGTTCTGGAAACACCATATATTTT
CASSPGTAQGSGNTIYF
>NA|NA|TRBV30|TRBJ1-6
TGTGCCTGGAGTGGACAGCTTAATTCACCCCTCCACTTT
CAWSGQLNSPLHF
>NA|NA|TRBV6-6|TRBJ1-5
TGTGCCAGCAGTTACTCGGGCAGGGAGGGTCAGCCCCAGCATTTT
CASSYSGREGQPQHF
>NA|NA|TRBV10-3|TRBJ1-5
TGTGCCATCAGTGAGTCCAACAATCAGCCCCAGCATTTT
CAISESNNQPQHF
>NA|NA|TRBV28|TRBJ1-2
TGTGCCAGCAGTTCCTCCGGGGAGGGGTCATCTGGCTACACCTTC
CASSSSGEGSSGYTF
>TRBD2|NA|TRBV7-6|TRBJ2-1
TGTGCCAGCAGCAGTGTAGCGGGAGGGCCGCGAGAGCAGTTCTTC
CASSSVAGGPREQFF
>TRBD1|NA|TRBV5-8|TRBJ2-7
TGTGCCAGCAGCCTGGGTGCGACAGGGATCCACGAGCAGTACTTC
CASSLGATGIHEQYF
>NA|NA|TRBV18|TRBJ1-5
TGTGCCAGCTCACCAGGAGGGGTTGGCAATCAGCCCCAGCATTTT
CASSPGGVGNQPQHF
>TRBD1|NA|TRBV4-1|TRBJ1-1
TGCGCCAGCAGCCAAGATGTACAGGGGGCGCAGGACACTGAAGCTTTCTTT
CASSQDVQGAQDTEAFF
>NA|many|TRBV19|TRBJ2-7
TGTGCCAGTAGTCTAGGGAGCTCCTACGAGCAGTACTTC
CASSLGSSYEQYF
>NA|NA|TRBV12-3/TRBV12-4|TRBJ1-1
TGTGCCAGCAGTTATGAGGGTTACACTGAAGCTTTCTTT
CASSYEGYTEAFF
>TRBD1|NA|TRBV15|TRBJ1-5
TGTGCCACCAGTCCACAGGGGTCTTATAGCAATCAGCCCCAGCATTTT
CATSPQGSYSNQPQHF
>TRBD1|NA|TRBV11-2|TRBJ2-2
TGTGCCAGCAGCTCTATGCGACGACAGGGGGCCGGGGAGCTGTTTTTT
CASSSMRRQGAGELFF
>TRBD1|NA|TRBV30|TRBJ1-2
TGTGCCTGGAAGAGGACAGGGTACGAGGGTAACTATGGCTACACCTTC
CAWKRTGYEGNYGYTF
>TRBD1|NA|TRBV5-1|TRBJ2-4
TGCGCCAGCAGCTTGGTGGGGGACAGGGAAAACATTCAGTACTTC
CASSLVGDRENIQYF
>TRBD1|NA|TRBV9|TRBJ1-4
TGTGCCAGCAGCCTCTCCTTGGGACAGGGGGATGAAAAACTGTTTTTT
CASSLSLGQGDEKLFF
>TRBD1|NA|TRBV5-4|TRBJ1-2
TGTGCCAGCAGCTTACAGGGGACCTCCTATGGCTACACCTTC
CASSLQGTSYGYTF
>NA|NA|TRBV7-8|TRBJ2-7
TGTGCCAGCAGCCCAACAGGGAGGGGCTACGAGCAGTACTTC
CASSPTGRGYEQYF
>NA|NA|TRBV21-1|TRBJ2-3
TGTGCCAGCAGCCCTCGGGGGACTACAACAGATACGCAGTATTTT
CASSPRGTTTDTQYF
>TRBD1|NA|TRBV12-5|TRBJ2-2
TGTGCTAGTGGTTTGACGACAGGGGCGGGCGGGGAGCTGTTTTTT
CASGLTTGAGGELFF